A selection of T cell receptor beta chains follows, all from one sample in a study of T cell repertoires in cytomegalovirus infection. TCRdb called the reads again in MiXCR, with one record for every CDR3 protein. This sample has almost 500,000 distinct CDR3 sequences; approximately 11% occur once, and the top ten carry approximately 10%. Sequencing input: PBMCs. Receptors were obtained from a human donor in good health (CMV status not recorded). Some clones in this sample may be carry-over from other donors' samples. The conserved cysteine and the conserved F or W are not part of the CDR3 here. D genes are given only for firm matches.

>15|TRBJ2-3|TRBD2|TRBV29-1
SVEDENGGAPTDTQY
>12|TRBJ2-2|-|TRBV20-1
SATRSADAGELF
>11|TRBJ2-6|-|TRBV6-6
ASSPQGANVLT
>12|TRBJ1-1|-|TRBV7-9
ASSSSTPNTEAF
>12|TRBJ2-7|TRBD1|TRBV28
ASRLTGGNYEQY
>13|TRBJ1-2|TRBD1|TRBV20-1
SADAGTGEVKGYT
>11|TRBJ2-5|-|TRBV6-5
ASSYDRKETQY
>15|TRBJ2-3|-|TRBV2
ASSSPYFGGGTDTQY
>12|TRBJ1-3|TRBD1|TRBV20-1
SAREATGLNTIY
>12|TRBJ1-1|-|TRBV7-3
ASSLYQGVTEAF
>13|TRBJ2-5|-|TRBV27
ASSSPMRSGETQY
>14|TRBJ2-2|TRBD1|TRBV29-1
SVLGQGLPNTGELF
>13|TRBJ2-7|TRBD2|TRBV10-3
AISGGLAAVYEQY
>12|TRBJ2-1|-|TRBV6-2/TRBV6-3
ASSIRRGANEQF
>13|TRBJ2-5|TRBD2|TRBV27
ASAGLAEYQETQY
>13|TRBJ2-7|TRBD2|TRBV5-1
ASSWLLAGGGEQY
>12|TRBJ2-2|-|TRBV5-5
ASSADRGTGELF
>10|TRBJ1-5|-|TRBV19
ASNEGDQPQH
>13|TRBJ2-1|TRBD1|TRBV12-5
ASGLSTGVSNEQF
>11|TRBJ2-3|-|TRBV7-2
ASSTRGPDTQY
>11|TRBJ2-7|-|TRBV7-9
ASSLDSRYEQY
>13|TRBJ1-2|-|TRBV5-1
ASSPESRPGYGYT
>11|TRBJ2-7|TRBD1|TRBV7-9
ASSRDRASEQY
>13|TRBJ2-4|-|TRBV5-4
ASSLAGIGGNIQY
>12|TRBJ2-1|TRBD2|TRBV7-6
ASSLLAGGDEQF
>14|TRBJ2-5|-|TRBV7-9
ASSPSWEGAGETQY
>10|TRBJ2-3|-|TRBV7-2
ASSFLLDTQY
>12|TRBJ2-7|TRBD2|TRBV7-2
ASSFGLAGYEQY
>11|TRBJ1-1|-|TRBV19
ASSIPQGTEAF
>13|TRBJ2-1|TRBD2|TRBV13
ASSPYGTSKGEQF
>13|TRBJ2-5|TRBD1|TRBV7-9
ASITDRGRGETQY
>13|TRBJ2-1|-|TRBV6-4
AGLHLPLGSNEQF
>13|TRBJ1-2|-|TRBV6-1
ASKGGQGTDYGYT
>13|TRBJ2-7|TRBD2|TRBV20-1
SARPPSGGPYEQY
>12|TRBJ2-7|-|TRBV14
ASSQRTTSYEQY
>13|TRBJ2-3|TRBD1|TRBV7-2
ASSQGQGWTDTQY
>12|TRBJ2-7|-|TRBV7-2
ASSLEYSSYEQY
>14|TRBJ1-1|TRBD1|TRBV6-1
ASVDWDRGRGTEAF
>11|TRBJ1-4|-|TRBV20-1
SAPDLNNEKLF
>11|TRBJ1-1|-|TRBV29-1
SVESRPNTEAF
>8|TRBJ1-2|-|TRBV6-2/TRBV6-3
ASGTYGYT
>12|TRBJ1-2|-|TRBV19
ASSYHTPRGGYT
>14|TRBJ2-7|-|TRBV7-9
ASSLAGGSYPYEQY